These T cell receptor beta chains were read from a single sample in a study of blood T cell repertoires in COVID-19. The table came from immunoSEQ multiplex PCR; TCRdb's copy has only in-frame clones and leaves some out. Found here are 140,000 to 150,000 clones, 70% to 90% of them singletons; the top ten hold roughly 2.5%. The sequencing input was peripheral blood. The receptors originated from a human donor with acute or convalescent COVID-19. The donor label of this sample is uncertain. The CDR3 runs from the conserved cysteine through the conserved F or W. D genes are given only for firm matches. A row's size may be missing; if present it is once, few, many or a size class.

j_gene | len | d_gene | v_gene | abundance | CDR3aa | CDR3nt
TRBJ1-2 | 13 | . | TRBV7-9 | . | CASSSGDTYGYTF | TGTGCCAGCAGCTCTGGGGACACCTATGGCTACACCTTC
TRBJ2-7 | 16 | . | TRBV4-2 | . | CASSDTSVGYSYEQYF | TGTGCCAGCAGCGACACGTCTGTTGGATACTCCTACGAGCAGTACTTC
TRBJ2-1 | 16 | TRBD1 | TRBV7-7 | once | CASSVTGSPRYNEQFF | TGTGCTAGCAGCGTGACAGGGAGCCCAAGGTACAATGAGCAGTTCTTC
TRBJ1-4 | 13 | . | TRBV12-3/TRBV12-4 | few | CASSFDSWEKLFF | TGTGCCAGCAGTTTCGACAGTTGGGAAAAACTGTTTTTT
TRBJ1-1 | 13 | . | TRBV18 | . | CASSPLVDTEAFF | TGTGCCAGCTCACCACTGGTAGACACTGAAGCTTTCTTT
TRBJ1-6 | 13 | . | TRBV12-3/TRBV12-4 | . | CASRQGNNSPLHF | TGTGCCAGCAGGCAGGGGAATAATTCACCCCTCCACTTT
TRBJ2-1 | 17 | TRBD2 | TRBV4-1 | . | CASRETKLAGGWNEQFF | TGCGCCAGCCGCGAGACGAAACTAGCGGGAGGCTGGAATGAGCAGTTCTTC
TRBJ2-5 | 14 | . | TRBV29-1 | . | CSVESSVPQETQYF | TGCAGCGTTGAATCCTCGGTCCCCCAAGAGACCCAGTACTTC
TRBJ1-5 | 13 | TRBD1 | TRBV2 | once | CASSYRGNQPQHF | TGTGCCAGCAGTTACAGGGGAAATCAGCCCCAGCATTTT
TRBJ2-3 | 15 | TRBD1 | TRBV29-1 | . | CSVFGQGASTDTQYF | TGCAGCGTTTTCGGACAGGGGGCAAGCACAGATACGCAGTATTTT
TRBJ1-6 | 13 | . | TRBV10-3 | . | CAINGQLDSPLHF | TGTGCCATCAACGGACAGCTGGATTCACCCCTCCACTTT
TRBJ1-6 | 13 | . | TRBV7-3 | . | CASSLNLNSPLHF | TGTGCCAGCAGCTTAAATTTAAATTCACCCCTCCACTTT
TRBJ1-1 | 15 | TRBD1 | TRBV12-5 | . | CASGPRDSTNTEAFF | TGTGCTAGTGGTCCGAGGGACAGCACGAACACTGAAGCTTTCTTT
TRBJ2-7 | 13 | TRBD1 | TRBV9 | . | CASSRDRESEQYF | TGTGCCAGCAGCCGGGACAGGGAATCCGAGCAGTACTTC
TRBJ1-6 | 13 | TRBD1 | TRBV6-5 | . | CASRDSYNSPLHF | TGTGCCAGCCGGGACAGCTATAATTCACCCCTCCACTTT
TRBJ1-2 | 12 | . | TRBV30 | . | CAWSRGAYGYTF | TGTGCCTGGAGTCGGGGGGCGTATGGCTACACCTTC
TRBJ2-1 | 19 | . | TRBV7-9 | . | CASSLALVGWEGDDNEQFF | TGTGCCAGCAGCTTAGCGCTGGTGGGGTGGGAGGGGGACGACAATGAGCAGTTCTTC
TRBJ1-2 | 16 | . | TRBV30 | . | CAWSVLGTWGNYGYTF | TGTGCCTGGAGTGTACTGGGGACATGGGGTAACTATGGCTACACCTTC
TRBJ2-7 | 14 | TRBD1 | TRBV25-1 | . | CASRAAGTGSEQYF | TGTGCCAGTAGAGCCGCCGGGACAGGGAGCGAGCAGTACTTC
TRBJ1-2 | 13 | . | TRBV13 | . | CASSFENGGGYTF | TGTGCCAGCAGCTTCGAGAACGGCGGAGGCTACACCTTC
TRBJ2-1 | 13 | . | TRBV11-2 | . | CASSLDQPGAQFF | TGTGCCAGCAGCTTAGATCAACCGGGAGCGCAGTTCTTC
TRBJ1-5 | 14 | . | TRBV27 | . | CASSWQGSNQPQHF | TGTGCCAGCAGTTGGCAGGGTAGCAATCAGCCCCAGCATTTT
TRBJ2-5 | 17 | TRBD2 | TRBV7-9 | . | CASSLGGTSGRGETQYF | TGTGCCAGCAGCTTAGGGGGGACTAGCGGGAGAGGGGAGACCCAGTACTTC
TRBJ1-4 | 15 | TRBD1 | TRBV29-1 | . | CSVKRTGGSNEKLFF | TGCAGCGTTAAGAGGACAGGGGGATCTAATGAAAAACTGTTTTTT
TRBJ1-2 | 12 | TRBD1 | TRBV7-2 | . | CASSLATGGYTF | TGTGCCAGCAGCTTAGCGACAGGGGGCTACACCTTC
TRBJ1-2 | 15 | . | TRBV27 | . | CASSFSGVSNYGYTF | TGTGCCAGCAGTTTTTCCGGGGTCTCTAACTATGGCTACACCTTC
TRBJ1-1 | 12 | . | TRBV28 | . | CASSHGVLEAFF | TGTGCCAGCAGCCACGGGGTGTTAGAAGCTTTCTTT